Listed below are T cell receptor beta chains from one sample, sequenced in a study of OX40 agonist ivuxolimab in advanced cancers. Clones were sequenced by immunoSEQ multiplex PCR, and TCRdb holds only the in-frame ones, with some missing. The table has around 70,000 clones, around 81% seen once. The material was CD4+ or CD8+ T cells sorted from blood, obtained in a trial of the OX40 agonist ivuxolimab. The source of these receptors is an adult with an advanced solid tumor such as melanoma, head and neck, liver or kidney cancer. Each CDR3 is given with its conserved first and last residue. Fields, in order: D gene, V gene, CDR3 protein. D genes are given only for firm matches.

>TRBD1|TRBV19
CASSPWGTANGAFF
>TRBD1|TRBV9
CASSSLGQEAIRSNQPQHF
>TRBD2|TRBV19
CAISDRGGTDTQYF
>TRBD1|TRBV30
CAWFQGVSGNTIYF
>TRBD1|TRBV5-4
CASSSDRVESPLHF
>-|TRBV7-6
CASSLGPHFSTDTQYF
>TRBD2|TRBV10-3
CATGLAGPEDEQYF
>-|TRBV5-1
CASSQWGPQGNSNQPQHF
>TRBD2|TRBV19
CASELAGWAGELFF
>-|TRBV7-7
CASSLDLGGEQFF
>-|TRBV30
CAWSVLANRAKGYTF
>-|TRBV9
CASSSGAGNTEAFF
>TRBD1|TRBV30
CAWDPGQGEQYF
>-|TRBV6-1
CASSEALGDTSPLHF
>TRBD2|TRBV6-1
CASATSGSYNEQFF
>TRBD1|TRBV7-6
CASSLAPGQNQPQHF
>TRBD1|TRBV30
CAWSRQGYQPQHF
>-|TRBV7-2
CASSPTVPTYEQYF
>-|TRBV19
CASSPGLARYEQYF
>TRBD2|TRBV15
CATLPSGDYNEQFF
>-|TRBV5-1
CASSLGQLYEQYF
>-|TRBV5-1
CASSLERDSFTGELFF
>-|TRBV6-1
CASSEGLYGYTF